Presented here are 27 T cell receptor beta chains from one specimen sequenced in a study of T cells in Graves' hyperthyroidism and ophthalmopathy. It was RNA transcripts that yielded the amplified TCR beta CDR3 regions. An initial round of RT-PCR targeting the TCR CDR3 relied on the HTBI primer set. From the multiplex PCR reads, TCRdb called clonotypes with MiXCR, one entry per CDR3 protein. The profile shows a few hundred thousand distinct CDR3 sequences, more than 20% of them singletons. The specimen was blood. These TCRs come from a man aged 45-65 years with Graves' hyperthyroidism.

About this clonotype itself: Relative to the germline gene, one junction end is altered; a read error may explain this. The chain carries TRBV3-1 and TRBJ2-3; 11 nucleotides line up with TRBD2. Germline CDR1 LGHDT, CDR2 YNNKEL (reference sequence). This CDR3 is built from 16 residues. CDR3 nucleotides: TGTGCCAGCAGCCAGGGGACTAGCGGTAGCACAGATACGCAGTGTTTT. Translating it yields CASSQGTSGSTDTQCF.

The V and J genes are TRBV24-1 and TRBJ1-4; TRBD1 is a possible D gene (5 bases). Germline lookup yields CDR1 KGHDR and CDR2 SFDVKD. This CDR3 is built from 15 residues. V was pared by 3 bases and J by 6 bases, with 13 bases between. CDR3 protein: CATSDPRQGDEKLFF. The DNA for the CDR3 is TGTGCCACCAGTGATCCCCGCCAGGGAGATGAAAAACTGTTTTTT.

The chain has TRBV6-1 and TRBJ1-2, with D possibly TRBD1 on 6 matching bases. Germline CDR1 MNHNS, CDR2 SASEGT. V lost 7 bases to trimming and J lost 8 bases, with 14 bases between them. The CDR3 extends over 12 amino acids. The CDR3 DNA reads TGTGCCAGCAAACCAGGGGCGAGAGGCTACACCTTC. Translation gives CASKPGARGYTF.

This clonotype has at least ten counts. J is TRBJ1-2 and V is TRBV7-2; the D gene is possibly TRBD1 (6 bases). This CDR3 is built from 13 residues. The V end lost 5 bases, the J end lost 3 bases, and 10 bases lay between the germline ends. Germline loops: CDR1 SGHTA, CDR2 FQGNSA. CDR3 nucleotides: TGTGCCAGCAGCGTGAACAGGGACTATGGCTACACCTTC. Translation gives CASSVNRDYGYTF.

The genes are TRBV6-2 or TRBV6-3 and TRBJ2-2, with 9 bases matching TRBD2. The length of the CDR3 is 16 residues. The V segment lost 2 bases and the J segment 2 bases; nucleotides outside the gene matches: 3. In germline, CDR1 is MNHEY, CDR2 SVGEGT. This CDR3 is CASSYPLAGNTGELFF. The CDR3 DNA is TGTGCCAGCAGTTACCCACTAGCGGGTAACACCGGGGAGCTGTTTTTT.

This clonotype appeared many times. This rearrangement joins TRBV12-3 or TRBV12-4 to TRBJ2-4; 8 nucleotides align to TRBD2. The V segment lost 4 bases and the J segment 3 bases; nucleotides outside the gene matches: 11. This CDR3 is built from 17 residues. The CDR3 here is CASSSRGRLAGKNIQYF. CDR3 DNA sequence: TGTGCCAGCAGTTCCCGAGGAAGGCTAGCGGGCAAAAACATTCAGTACTTC.

This clonotype was seen a handful of times. The chain links TRBV27 to TRBJ2-4, with D hard to call. This CDR3 spans 15 amino acids. Germline V lookup: CDR1 MNHEY, CDR2 SMNVEV (reference sequence). V lost 2 bases, J lost 3 bases, and 11 bases lay in between. The CDR3 sequence is CASSLVGNGKNIQYF. CDR3 nucleotides: TGTGCCAGCAGTTTAGTAGGGAATGGCAAAAACATTCAGTACTTC.

In the case of this clonotype: A read error may account for a junction end that differs from germline. The J gene is TRBJ2-2, the V gene TRBV6-2 or TRBV6-3, with 8 bases fitting TRBD2. The CDR3 loop spans 17 amino acids. Germline CDR1 is MNHEY and CDR2 is SVGEGT. The chain's CDR3 is CTSSPLPTSGNTGELFF. The DNA of the CDR3 is TGTACCAGCAGTCCTCTCCCAACTAGCGGAAACACCGGGGAGCTGTTTTTT.

This clonotype was detected ten times or more. V and J are TRBV29-1 and TRBJ1-2, with a tentative D call TRBD1 (5 bases). Germline V lookup: CDR1 SQVTM, CDR2 ANQGSEA. V lost 3 bases, J lost 7 bases, and 15 bases lay in between. CDR3 length: 13 residues. Written as DNA, the CDR3 is TGCAGCGTTGAGGGCGGCGGGGGTCTTGGCTACACCTTC. Protein product: CSVEGGGGLGYTF.

The V call is TRBV29-1, the J call TRBJ1-4, with a weak D call TRBD1 (6 bases). CDR3 length: 12 residues. Trimming removed 7 bases at V and 8 bases at J, with 14 bases between. Germline CDR1 and CDR2: SQVTM and ANQGSEA. This CDR3 reads CSGGTNEEKLFF. The CDR3 nucleotides are TGCAGCGGCGGGACAAACGAGGAAAAACTGTTTTTT.

This chain uses TRBV20-1 with TRBJ2-5; TRBD2 aligns across 9 bases. The junction had 7 bases not matched to a gene; V was cut back by 3 bases and J by 2 bases. The CDR3 extends over 15 amino acids. Germline V CDR1 and CDR2: DFQATT, SNEGSKA (reference sequence). The CDR3 region is CSASPREGSQETQYF. In nucleotides, the CDR3 is TGCAGTGCTAGTCCGCGGGAGGGATCACAAGAGACCCAGTACTTC.

This clonotype has more than one count but fewer than ten. J is TRBJ2-1 and V is TRBV9, with TRBD1 matching over 7 bases. The V gene's germline CDR1 is SGDLS and CDR2 YYNGEE. The ends lost 4 bases at V and 2 bases at J; junction bases unmatched: 6. The CDR3 has 15 residues. The CDR3 protein is CASSSNRGTYNEQFF. In DNA form, the CDR3 reads TGTGCCAGCAGCTCTAACAGGGGCACCTACAATGAGCAGTTCTTC.

This clonotype was detected only a few times. The chain uses TRBV29-1 and TRBJ2-1; 9 nucleotides line up with TRBD1. Trimming cost V 4 bases and J 3 bases; bases outside gene matches: 1. The CDR3 has 13 amino acids. From germline, CDR1 is SQVTM and CDR2 ANQGSEA. The CDR3 here is CSVAGQGYNEQFF. The DNA of the CDR3 is TGCAGCGTTGCGGGACAGGGCTACAATGAGCAGTTCTTC.

This clonotype was counted a few times. The genes are TRBV20-1 and TRBJ2-7; 8 bases fit TRBD2. Trimming at V came to 3 bases and at J to 3 bases, leaving 10 bases not matched to a gene. Germline V lookup: CDR1 DFQATT, CDR2 SNEGSKA (reference sequence). The CDR3 is 15 residues long. This CDR3 reads CSASSRLAGLYEQYF. The CDR3 DNA follows: TGCAGTGCTAGCTCCCGGCTAGCGGGCCTCTACGAGCAGTACTTC.

The CDR3 region is CASSLGSSPLHF. The CDR3, as DNA: TGCGCCAGCAGCTTGGGAAGTTCACCCCTCCACTTT. V usage is TRBV5-1 and J usage is TRBJ1-6; D call uncertain. Deletions cut 0 bases from V and 9 bases from J, with 4 bases between. Per germline, CDR1 SGHRS and CDR2 YFSETQ. This CDR3 has 12 residues.

This clonotype was observed a few times. V and J are TRBV28 and TRBJ1-6, with unresolved D. CDR3 length: 13 amino acids. Germline-derived CDR1 and CDR2 are MDHEN and SYDVKM. V was pared by 2 bases and J by 8 bases, with 7 bases between. CDR3: CASSLRRHSPLHF. CDR3 sequence (DNA): TGTGCCAGCAGTTTACGTCGACATTCACCCCTCCACTTT.

This chain connects TRBV20-1 to TRBJ2-1, with 11 bases fitting TRBD1. V gave up 5 bases and J gave up 6 bases; unmatched junction bases: 6. The CDR3 sequence is 14 residues long. CDR1 DFQATT and CDR2 SNEGSKA come from the germline V gene (reference sequence). The CDR3 sequence is CSADGTGGRNEQFF. The CDR3 DNA follows: TGCAGTGCTGACGGGACAGGGGGACGCAATGAGCAGTTCTTC.

This clonotype was recorded a few times. This chain connects TRBV25-1 to TRBJ2-3, with 7 bases aligning to TRBD1. Germline V gene lookup returns CDR1 MGHDK and CDR2 SYGVNS. V was clipped by 2 bases and J by 0 bases; unmatched bases: 5. This CDR3 has 16 amino acids. CDR3 bases: TGTGCCAGCAGTGAAATCCCAGGGGGAAGCACAGATACGCAGTATTTT. Its translation is CASSEIPGGSTDTQYF.

Details on this clonotype: This could be a read error, since a much larger clone is one nucleotide away. The rearrangement uses TRBV11-2 and TRBJ2-2; D possibly uses TRBD1 or TRBD2 (5 bases each). Trimming took off 3 bases at V and 6 bases at J, with 14 bases between the two ends. This CDR3 spans 15 amino acids. The germline V gene has CDR1 SGHAT and CDR2 FQNNGV. The CDR3, as DNA: TGTGCCAGCAGCTTCAGGGTGGGGGACGCCGGGGAGCTGTTTTTT. This encodes CASSFRVGDAGELFF.

In this sample, this clonotype turned up a few times. The rearrangement links TRBV29-1 to TRBJ2-1; perhaps TRBD1 as D (5 bases). V dropped 3 bases and J dropped 3 bases, with 9 bases sitting between them. Germline loops: CDR1 SQVTM, CDR2 ANQGSEA. The length of the CDR3 is 13 residues. The CDR3 DNA sequence: TGCAGCGTTGATGGGGCCAACTACAATGAGCAGTTCTTC. The encoded protein is CSVDGANYNEQFF.

This clonotype was found a few times. The V gene is TRBV7-9, the J gene TRBJ2-1; TRBD2 is a possible D gene (6 bases). Trimming left V 5 bases short and J 4 bases short, with 18 bases between. The CDR3 sequence is 16 residues long. Germline CDR1 SEHNR, CDR2 FQNEAQ (reference sequence). The CDR3 loop reads CASSPDTGAHYNEQFF. The CDR3 coding sequence is TGTGCCAGCAGCCCCGATACGGGAGCTCATTACAATGAGCAGTTCTTC.

This clonotype was seen repeatedly, ten times or more. CDR3 DNA: TGTGCCAGCAGTTACGGGCAGGACACTGAAGCTTTCTTT. Translated: CASSYGQDTEAFF. The J gene is TRBJ1-1, the V gene TRBV6-5, with D unresolved. CDR1 and CDR2 (germline): MNHEY, SVGAGI. Trimming removed 2 bases at V and 3 bases at J, with 7 bases between. The CDR3 runs 13 residues.

The chain carries TRBV20-1 and TRBJ1-3; D is perhaps TRBD1 (6 bases). Germline CDR1 reads DFQATT; CDR2 reads SNEGSKA (reference sequence). The V end lost 3 bases, the J end lost 1 base, and 10 bases lay between the germline ends. CDR3 length: 14 residues. The CDR3 here is CSARRQASGNTIYF. DNA of the CDR3: TGCAGTGCTAGGAGACAGGCATCTGGAAACACCATATATTTT.

The chain couples TRBV11-3 to TRBJ2-1, with 9 bases matching TRBD1. Looked up from germline, CDR1 is SGHNT and CDR2 is YENEEA. This CDR3 contains 17 residues. V gave up 5 bases and J gave up 7 bases; unmatched junction bases: 15. CDR3: CASSPYNPGQGGNEQFF. The CDR3 coding sequence is TGTGCCAGCAGCCCCTATAATCCGGGACAGGGAGGGAATGAGCAGTTCTTC.

This clonotype was counted between two and nine times. The chain employs TRBV19 and TRBJ2-2; D remains ambiguous. Germline values: CDR1 LNHDA, CDR2 SQIVND (reference sequence). The CDR3 has 14 residues. The germline V and J ends were trimmed by 1 base and 6 bases, with 9 bases remaining between them. The CDR3 DNA follows: TGTGCCAGTAGTATAGTAATCTTATCCGGGGAGCTGTTTTTT. Protein product: CASSIVILSGELFF.

The chain links TRBV24-1 to TRBJ1-2; 7 bases are shared with TRBD1. Germline V CDR1 and CDR2: KGHDR, SFDVKD. Trimming cost V 5 bases and J 2 bases; bases outside gene matches: 4. The CDR3 is 14 residues long. In nucleotides, the CDR3 is TGTGCCACCAGTGTGGGACAGATAAACTATGGCTACACCTTC. Translated: CATSVGQINYGYTF.

This rearrangement joins TRBV19 to TRBJ1-5; maybe TRBD1 (5 bases). The CDR3 is 16 amino acids. Germline-derived CDR1 and CDR2 are LNHDA and SQIVND (reference sequence). The V and J ends lost 1 base and 7 bases respectively, with 17 bases between them. CDR3 sequence (DNA): TGTGCCAGTAGTATAGCGGCAGGGAGGCATATACAGCCCCAGCATTTT. It specifies CASSIAAGRHIQPQHF.